A selection of T cell receptor beta chains follows, all from one sample in a study of shared clonotypes between healthy human individuals. Sequenced by immunoSEQ multiplex PCR; TCRdb stores in-frame clones only, minus some. The profile shows roughly 2,500,000 clones, 93% of them singletons. Sequences were obtained from naive CD4+ T cells from PBMCs. Source of these receptors: a man aged 18 to 29 in good health. Some clones in this sample may be carry-over from other donors' samples. The CDR3 runs from the conserved cysteine through the conserved F or W. Each record gives: D gene, clone size, V gene, J gene, CDR3 protein, CDR3 DNA. A D gene is named only where the DNA matches it firmly. Clone size is stated in some rows and not others, as once, few, many or a class when expanded.

>NA|NA|TRBV21-1|TRBJ2-7
CASSKRRASSYEQYF
TGTGCCAGCAGCAAGCGCCGAGCGAGCTCCTACGAGCAGTACTTC
>TRBD1|NA|TRBV4-2|TRBJ2-3
CASSQDPPQGGLGTDTQYF
TGTGCCAGCAGCCAAGACCCACCACAGGGGGGCCTTGGCACAGATACGCAGTATTTT
>NA|NA|TRBV2|TRBJ2-7
CASSDIPYEQYF
TGTGCCAGCAGTGACATACCCTACGAGCAGTACTTC
>NA|NA|TRBV6-5|TRBJ2-4
CASSYSRSGAKNIQYF
TGTGCCAGCAGTTACTCTAGGTCGGGAGCCAAAAACATTCAGTACTTC
>TRBD2|NA|TRBV11-2|TRBJ2-7
CASSLDSSGSSYEQYF
TGTGCCAGCAGCTTAGACTCCAGCGGGAGCTCCTACGAGCAGTACTTC
>NA|few|TRBV30|TRBJ1-1
CAWSVPWSEETEAFF
TGTGCCTGGAGTGTACCCTGGTCCGAGGAGACTGAAGCTTTCTTT
>NA|NA|TRBV5-1|TRBJ1-1
CASSYTGTSLPEAFF
TGCGCCAGCAGCTACACCGGGACAAGTCTCCCTGAAGCTTTCTTT
>NA|once|TRBV28|TRBJ1-4
CASSFKPRQPTNEKLFF
TGTGCCAGCAGTTTCAAGCCCCGACAGCCAACTAATGAAAAACTGTTTTTT
>TRBD1|once|TRBV30|TRBJ1-5
CAGGTGGNQPQHF
TGTGCCGGTGGTACAGGGGGGAATCAGCCCCAGCATTTT
>NA|few|TRBV19|TRBJ1-5
CASSDRFNQPQHF
TGTGCCAGTAGTGACAGATTCAATCAGCCCCAGCATTTT
>NA|NA|TRBV9|TRBJ2-1
CASSVVNGYNEQFF
TGTGCCAGCAGCGTAGTTAATGGATACAATGAGCAGTTCTTC
>NA|NA|TRBV5-1|TRBJ2-1
CASSLNAGGLSYNEQFF
TGCGCCAGCAGTCTCAACGCAGGGGGGCTGTCCTACAATGAGCAGTTCTTC
>NA|NA|TRBV11-2|TRBJ1-2
CASSRVSAGRNYGYTF
TGTGCCAGCAGCCGAGTGTCCGCGGGACGGAACTATGGCTACACCTTC
>NA|NA|TRBV7-2|TRBJ2-1
CASSLPGSSYNEQFF
TGTGCCAGCAGCTTACCGGGGAGCTCCTACAATGAGCAGTTCTTC
>NA|few|TRBV7-9|TRBJ2-5
CASSLQETQYF
TGTGCCAGCAGCCTCCAAGAGACCCAGTACTTC
>NA|NA|TRBV19|TRBJ2-4
CASSIDQGWAKNIQYF
TGTGCCAGTAGTATAGATCAAGGGTGGGCCAAAAACATTCAGTACTTC
>NA|NA|TRBV10-3|TRBJ1-3
CAISTDGNTIYF
TGTGCCATCAGTACTGATGGAAACACCATATATTTT
>TRBD1|few|TRBV30|TRBJ1-5
CAWSRGQDNQPQHF
TGTGCCTGGAGTCGAGGACAGGACAATCAGCCCCAGCATTTT
>TRBD2|NA|TRBV2|TRBJ2-7
CASTGGIYEQYF
TGTGCCAGCACGGGGGGGATCTACGAGCAGTACTTC